The entry below gives a single T cell receptor (beta chain) sequence along with its context. The data originate from a study of CD8 T cells in Susac syndrome. An amount of RNA that ranged from 0.5 to 1 ug was reverse transcribed with random hexamers. The immunoSEQ assay covered 54 Vbeta and 13 Jbeta segments for CDR3. TCRdb used MiXCR to reprocess the immunoSEQ multiplex PCR reads, holding one entry per CDR3 protein. The sample yields 150,000 to 190,000 distinct CDR3 sequences, around 95% seen once. The sequenced sample was CD8+ T cells from PBMCs. The source is a human donor with multiple sclerosis.

The CDR3 here is CASSHSGQGPSRETQYF. Written as DNA, the CDR3 is TGTGCCAGCAGCCACTCAGGGCAGGGGCCCTCTCGAGAGACCCAGTACTTC. The chain couples TRBV3-1 to TRBJ2-5; TRBD1 might be the D (6 bases). Germline values: CDR1 LGHDT, CDR2 YNNKEL (reference sequence). V lost 3 bases and J lost 4, with 21 bases in between. The length of the CDR3 is 17 residues.